What follows describes a single T cell receptor (beta chain). Its antigen is still unknown. The data belong to a study of cytomegalovirus exposure and HLA in healthy donors. Notes on the study in general: The productive fraction for most TCR beta V segments was about 87% or about 30% in an earlier analysis. A later analysis linked 16,951 TCR beta sequences to HLA alleles at 0.05 false discovery rate. Among the CMV-associated chains, a few were confirmed in vitro as specific for CMV antigens.

The primer mix had 60 Vbeta and 13 Jbeta primers. This table comes from immunoSEQ multiplex PCR, and its TCRdb copy is limited to in-frame clones, with some not included. Among some 190,000 clones listed, 81% were seen once. V was cut by 8 bases and J by 3 bases, with 17 bases left in between. Per germline, CDR1 MNHNS and CDR2 SASEGT. The CDR3 sequence is 15 residues long. The clonotype was recovered from a man aged 40-50 years in good health and CMV-seropositive. This chain links TRBV6-1 with TRBJ1-3; D remains unclear. Sequencing was carried out using PBMCs. The CDR3 region has the DNA TGTGCCAGCCAGGACTTGGGAATTGGTGGAAACACCATATATTTT. This sequence encodes CASQDLGIGGNTIYF.